Following are 5 T cell receptor beta chains from one sample sequenced in a study of graft-versus-host responses after intestinal transplantation. TCRdb keeps only in-frame clones here, not all; method: immunoSEQ multiplex PCR. The sample lists about 70,000 clones; 90% were seen once. The antigens of these receptors remain unknown. The specimen was unstimulated CD8+ T cells sorted from spleen or lymph node cells, collected before intestinal transplant. The receptors come from a human donor who received an intestinal transplant.

V gene TRBV6-5 combines with J gene TRBJ2-3; D is unresolved. This CDR3 comprises 11 residues. V was clipped by 9 bases and J by 5 bases, with 9 bases between them. The germline V gene encodes CDR1 MNHEY and CDR2 SVGAGI. CDR3 nucleotide sequence: TGTGCCAGTCCCTTTAGAGATACGCAGTATTTT. Amino acid sequence: CASPFRDTQYF.

The chain is built from TRBV23-1 and TRBJ1-1; 10 bases agree with TRBD1. TRBV23-1 is placed among ORFs of uncertain function. V was pared by 8 bases and J by 4 bases, with 13 bases of the junction left unmatched. The CDR3 loop spans 16 amino acids. As DNA, the CDR3 is TGCGCCAGCCGAACCGGGACAGGGGAGGGAAGCACTGAAGCTTTCTTT. The encoded protein is CASRTGTGEGSTEAFF.

The rearrangement links TRBV11-2 to TRBJ2-1, with 10 bases that match TRBD2. V trimming: 3 bases; J trimming: 8 bases; junction bases outside the gene matches: 1. Looked up from germline, CDR1 is SGHAT and CDR2 is FQNNGV. The CDR3 sequence is 13 residues long. The CDR3 is CASSFLAGDEQFF. DNA of the CDR3: TGTGCCAGCAGCTTCCTAGCGGGGGATGAGCAGTTCTTC.

The gene calls are TRBV19 and TRBJ2-7; tentative D call: TRBD1 (8 bases). The CDR3 consists of 15 residues. Germline V gene lookup returns CDR1 LNHDA and CDR2 SQIVND (reference sequence). Trimming stripped 6 bases from V and 2 bases from J, with 17 bases between. Written as DNA, the CDR3 is TGTGCCAGTAGCCCTACAGGGGGAGGGGCCTACGAGCAGTACTTC. Translation: CASSPTGGGAYEQYF.

The rearrangement uses TRBV27 and TRBJ2-3; D uncertain. Germline assignment: CDR1 MNHEY and CDR2 SMNVEV (reference sequence). CDR3 length: 13 amino acids. Trimming removed 7 bases at V and 6 bases at J, with 14 bases between. CDR3 bases: TGTGCCAGCACCCCGTCTTACGCGGATACGCAGTATTTT. Protein sequence: CASTPSYADTQYF.